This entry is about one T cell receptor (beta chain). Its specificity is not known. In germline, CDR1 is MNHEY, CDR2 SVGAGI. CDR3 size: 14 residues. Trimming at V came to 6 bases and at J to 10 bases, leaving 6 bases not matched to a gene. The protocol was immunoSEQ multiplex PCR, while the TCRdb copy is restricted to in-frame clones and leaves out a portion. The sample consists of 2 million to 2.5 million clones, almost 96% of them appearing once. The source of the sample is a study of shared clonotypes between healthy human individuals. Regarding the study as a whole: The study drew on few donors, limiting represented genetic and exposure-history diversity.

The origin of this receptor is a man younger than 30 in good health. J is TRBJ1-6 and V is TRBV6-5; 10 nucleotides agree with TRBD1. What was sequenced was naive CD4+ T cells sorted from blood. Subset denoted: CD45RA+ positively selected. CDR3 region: CASSAGQGMSPLHF. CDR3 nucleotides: TGTGCCAGCAGCGCGGGACAGGGGATGTCACCCCTCCACTTT.